A selection of T cell receptor beta chains follows, all from one sample in a study of blood T cells in healthy people across ages. TCRdb re-analysed the 5' RACE reads in MiXCR, keeping a single row per CDR3 protein. The sample yields fewer than 1.5 million distinct CDR3 sequences, 35% to 45% seen once. Sequencing was performed on blood. The receptors were sampled from a woman under 30 in good health. CDR3s include the opening cysteine and the closing phenylalanine or tryptophan. Each record gives: D gene, clone size, J gene, V gene, CDR3 protein, CDR3 DNA. A D gene is named only where the DNA matches it firmly. The size of a clone is reported for some rows only, either as once, few or many, or as a class for expanded clones.

d_call: TRBD1
clone_size: NA
j_call: TRBJ2-5
v_call: TRBV25-1
cdr3_aa: CASTAGGGEQYF
cdr3_nt: TGTGCCAGCACTGCAGGGGGCGGTGAGCAGTACTTC

d_call: TRBD1
clone_size: NA
j_call: TRBJ2-1
v_call: TRBV12-3/TRBV12-4
cdr3_aa: CASSTGVGEYEQFF
cdr3_nt: TGTGCCAGCAGCACAGGGGTGGGCGAATACGAGCAGTTCTTC

d_call: NA
clone_size: NA
j_call: TRBJ2-5
v_call: TRBV5-1
cdr3_aa: CASSSTAGSYNEQYF
cdr3_nt: TGCGCCAGCAGCTCTACCGCCGGGAGTTACAATGAGCAGTACTTC

d_call: TRBD1
clone_size: NA
j_call: TRBJ2-7
v_call: TRBV4-1
cdr3_aa: CASSQERTGAYEQYF
cdr3_nt: TGCGCCAGCAGCCAAGAGAGGACAGGGGCCTACGAGCAGTACTTC

d_call: NA
clone_size: few
j_call: TRBJ2-7
v_call: TRBV28
cdr3_aa: CASSRAGTILEQYF
cdr3_nt: TGTGCCAGCAGCCGAGCCGGGACAATCCTAGAGCAGTACTTC

d_call: TRBD2
clone_size: NA
j_call: TRBJ2-7
v_call: TRBV5-5
cdr3_aa: CASSLTLAETYNEQYF
cdr3_nt: TGTGCCAGCAGCTTGACCCTAGCGGAGACCTACAATGAGCAGTACTTC

d_call: NA
clone_size: NA
j_call: TRBJ2-2
v_call: TRBV6-5
cdr3_aa: CASHGSTNTGELFF
cdr3_nt: TGTGCCAGCCATGGGTCAACGAACACCGGGGAGCTGTTTTTT

d_call: NA
clone_size: NA
j_call: TRBJ1-5
v_call: TRBV7-2
cdr3_aa: CASSVQGSGSNQPQHF
cdr3_nt: TGTGCCAGCAGCGTTCAGGGTAGTGGGAGCAATCAGCCCCAGCATTTT

d_call: NA
clone_size: NA
j_call: TRBJ2-7
v_call: TRBV28
cdr3_aa: CASSPKGPTAHEQYF
cdr3_nt: TGTGCCAGCAGTCCCAAAGGGCCTACCGCCCACGAGCAGTACTTC

d_call: NA
clone_size: few
j_call: TRBJ2-3
v_call: TRBV2
cdr3_aa: CASSEKGSWSDTQYF
cdr3_nt: TGTGCCAGCAGTGAAAAGGGTAGCTGGTCAGATACGCAGTATTTT

d_call: TRBD1
clone_size: NA
j_call: TRBJ2-3
v_call: TRBV5-1
cdr3_aa: CASSLVPGTGTDTQYF
cdr3_nt: TGCGCCAGCAGCTTGGTCCCCGGGACAGGCACAGATACGCAGTATTTT

d_call: TRBD1
clone_size: NA
j_call: TRBJ1-2
v_call: TRBV6-5
cdr3_aa: CATYLGAGGGYTF
cdr3_nt: TGTGCCACCTACCTGGGGGCAGGGGGTGGGTACACCTTC

d_call: TRBD1
clone_size: few
j_call: TRBJ1-1
v_call: TRBV20-1
cdr3_aa: CSAKTGTGGTEAFF
cdr3_nt: TGCAGTGCTAAGACCGGGACAGGGGGGACTGAAGCTTTCTTT

d_call: NA
clone_size: NA
j_call: TRBJ2-3
v_call: TRBV5-4
cdr3_aa: CASSLEYHGGTDTQYF
cdr3_nt: TGTGCCAGCAGCTTGGAGTACCATGGTGGCACAGATACGCAGTATTTT

d_call: TRBD1
clone_size: NA
j_call: TRBJ1-4
v_call: TRBV10-3
cdr3_aa: CAISESTGLGEKLFF
cdr3_nt: TGTGCCATCAGTGAGTCGACAGGGTTGGGTGAAAAACTGTTTTTT

d_call: NA
clone_size: NA
j_call: TRBJ2-7
v_call: TRBV9
cdr3_aa: CASGLHSASASDEQYF
cdr3_nt: TGTGCCAGCGGCCTCCATTCCGCTAGCGCCTCCGACGAGCAGTACTTC

d_call: NA
clone_size: NA
j_call: TRBJ2-2
v_call: TRBV12-3/TRBV12-4
cdr3_aa: CASSPFRTGKLFF
cdr3_nt: TGTGCCAGCAGTCCTTTTCGGACCGGGAAGCTGTTTTTT

d_call: NA
clone_size: few
j_call: TRBJ2-3
v_call: TRBV11-2
cdr3_aa: CASSPSGGTGDTQYF
cdr3_nt: TGTGCCAGCAGCCCCTCGGGCGGCACCGGGGATACGCAGTATTTT

d_call: NA
clone_size: NA
j_call: TRBJ2-5
v_call: TRBV9
cdr3_aa: CASNQLGGLKETQYF
cdr3_nt: TGTGCCAGCAATCAGCTCGGGGGCCTAAAAGAGACCCAGTACTTC

d_call: NA
clone_size: few
j_call: TRBJ2-7
v_call: TRBV7-9
cdr3_aa: CASSLGSGFADEQYF
cdr3_nt: TGTGCCAGCAGCTTGGGAAGCGGCTTCGCGGACGAGCAGTACTTC

d_call: TRBD1
clone_size: NA
j_call: TRBJ1-6
v_call: TRBV27
cdr3_aa: CAGSLEGTVGDSPLHF
cdr3_nt: TGTGCCGGCAGTTTAGAGGGGACAGTTGGGGATTCACCCCTCCACTTT

d_call: TRBD2
clone_size: few
j_call: TRBJ2-3
v_call: TRBV5-1
cdr3_aa: CASSLAGAVDTQYF
cdr3_nt: TGCGCCAGCAGCCTAGCGGGAGCGGTAGATACGCAGTATTTT